These 21 T cell receptor beta chains were all obtained from the same sample, sequenced in a study of shared clonotypes between healthy human individuals. Positive CCR7 selection of CD45RO-negative cells yielded the naive CD8 cells, and terminally differentiated effector memory CD45RA+ cells were excluded. The protocol was immunoSEQ multiplex PCR, while the TCRdb copy is restricted to in-frame clones and leaves out a portion. Altogether about 2.2 million clones are present, about 92% being singletons, with the ten largest covering 1.5% to 2%. The sequencing input was naive CD8+ T cells from PBMCs. The receptor source for this set is a man aged 18 to 35 in good health. Some clones in this sample may be carry-over from other donors' samples.

The rearrangement joins TRBV6-1 to TRBJ2-2, with D possibly being TRBD1 (6 bases). The V and J ends lost 2 bases and 0 bases respectively, with 13 bases between them. Germline CDR1 MNHNS, CDR2 SASEGT. CDR3 size: 17 residues. The CDR3 DNA reads TGTGCCAGCAGTGAATACTGGACAGATCCGAACACCGGGGAGCTGTTTTTT. It translates to CASSEYWTDPNTGELFF.

The chain uses TRBV2 and TRBJ2-7, with a possible D match to TRBD2 (5 bases). This CDR3 comprises 15 residues. The V gene lost 4 bases and the J gene lost 4 bases, with 17 bases spanning the gap. Germline V gives CDR1 SNHLY, CDR2 FYNNEI. CDR3 in amino acids: CASSGLSGPRYEQYF. CDR3 DNA sequence: TGTGCCAGCAGTGGTCTCAGCGGTCCCCGGTACGAGCAGTACTTC.

This sequence joins TRBV19 and TRBJ2-3; 7 bases align to TRBD1. The CDR3 has 13 amino acids. The J segment lost 2 bases and the V segment lost 10 bases, leaving 6 bases of the junction unmatched. Looked up from germline, CDR1 is LNHDA and CDR2 is SQIVND (reference sequence). CDR3 amino acids: CATRTGFTDTQYF. Written as DNA, the CDR3 is TGTGCCACCAGGACAGGCTTCACAGATACGCAGTATTTT.

The J gene is TRBJ2-3, the V gene TRBV28, with D perhaps given as TRBD1 or TRBD2 (5 bases each). V was trimmed by 5 bases and J by 6 bases, leaving 21 bases between them. CDR3 length: 16 amino acids. Per the germline V gene, CDR1 is MDHEN and CDR2 is SYDVKM. The CDR3 DNA follows: TGTGCCAGCAGTAAGTTTAGGGACGCTGAGGGGGATACGCAGTATTTT. It codes for CASSKFRDAEGDTQYF.

The count of this clone is one. The genes are TRBV9 and TRBJ1-2; no clear D. Trimming cost V 3 bases and J 1 base, with 10 bases left between them. CDR1 and CDR2 (germline): SGDLS, YYNGEE. CDR3 length equals 14 residues. The CDR3 is CASSGWGYNYGYTF. In nucleotides, the CDR3 is TGTGCCAGCAGCGGGTGGGGTTATAACTATGGCTACACCTTC.

The rearrangement uses TRBV5-1 and TRBJ2-7, with TRBD2 identical over 11 bases. CDR3 length equals 18 residues. The V segment lost 4 bases and the J segment 2 bases; nucleotides outside the gene matches: 14. Germline lookup yields CDR1 SGHRS and CDR2 YFSETQ. The CDR3 coding sequence is TGCGCCAGCAGCCATCAGGGTACTAGCGGGAGTAATCCCTACGAGCAGTACTTC. It specifies CASSHQGTSGSNPYEQYF.

V and J are TRBV28 and TRBJ2-3; 7 positions agree with TRBD2. Germline-derived CDR1 and CDR2 are MDHEN and SYDVKM. The CDR3 consists of 11 residues. V was clipped by 6 bases and J by 8 bases; unmatched bases: 2. CDR3 residues: CASRASGTQYF. The CDR3 nucleotides are TGTGCCAGCAGGGCTAGCGGTACGCAGTATTTT.

The V and J genes are TRBV9 and TRBJ2-6, with a possible D match to TRBD1 (5 bases). CDR3 length equals 17 residues. CDR1 SGDLS and CDR2 YYNGEE come from the germline V gene. Trimming took 0 bases from V and 3 from J, leaving 13 bases between them. Here the CDR3 reads CASSVEKAGYGANVLTF. The CDR3 coding sequence is TGTGCCAGCAGCGTAGAGAAAGCAGGGTATGGGGCCAACGTCCTGACTTTC.

The chain uses TRBV28 and TRBJ2-7, with D unresolved. V lost 6 bases and J 2 bases, leaving 8 bases between the germline ends. Germline V gives CDR1 MDHEN, CDR2 SYDVKM. The CDR3 extends over 12 amino acids. CDR3 DNA: TGTGCCAGCAGCGGGCCGACCTACGAGCAGTACTTC. This translates into CASSGPTYEQYF.

V gene TRBV5-5 combines with J gene TRBJ2-4; D unclear. The CDR3 totals 13 residues. V lost 3 bases, J lost 1 base, and 5 bases lay in between. The V gene's germline CDR1 is SGHKS and CDR2 YYEKEE (reference sequence). DNA for the CDR3: TGTGCCAGCAGCTCGAGGGCCAAAAACATTCAGTACTTC. It encodes CASSSRAKNIQYF.

Here the CDR3 reads CASSPVADRYNGYTF. DNA of the CDR3: TGTGCCAGTAGTCCCGTCGCCGACAGGTATAATGGCTACACCTTC. The rearrangement uses TRBV19 and TRBJ1-2, with a weak D call TRBD1 (6 bases). Germline V gives CDR1 LNHDA, CDR2 SQIVND (reference sequence). V was shortened by 5 bases and J by 6 bases, with 19 bases between the two germline ends. This CDR3 contains 15 residues.

This clone was found once. The genes are TRBV11-2 and TRBJ2-6; the match to TRBD2 covers 7 bases. CDR1 is SGHAT and CDR2 is FQNNGV in the germline V gene. Trimming cost V 2 bases and J 1 base; bases outside gene matches: 2. This CDR3 region has 16 residues. The CDR3 sequence: CASSLLGGSGANVLTF. In DNA form, the CDR3 reads TGTGCCAGCAGCTTATTGGGAGGGTCTGGGGCCAACGTCCTGACTTTC.

The rearrangement links TRBV19 to TRBJ2-1; TRBD2 matches at 8 bases. With 3 bases clipped from V and 6 bases from J, the junction kept 7 bases outside the gene matches. This CDR3 has 15 amino acids. Germline V gene lookup returns CDR1 LNHDA and CDR2 SQIVND (reference sequence). The CDR3, as DNA: TGTGCCAGTAGTATTAGTAGCGGGGTGGGCAATGAGCAGTTCTTC. Its translation is CASSISSGVGNEQFF. The full variable domain, completed using reference TRBV19 and TRBJ2-1, is DGGITQSPKYLFRKEGQNVTLSCEQNLNHDAMYWYRQDPGQGLRLIYYSQIVNDFQKGDIAEGYSVSREKKESFPLTVTSAQKNPTAFYLCASSISSGVGNEQFFGPGTRLTVL.

The chain is built from TRBV7-2 and TRBJ2-2; 14 nucleotides line up with TRBD2. Germline lookup yields CDR1 SGHTA and CDR2 FQGNSA. Losses at the gene ends were 6 bases for V and 7 bases for J; bases not matched to a gene: 10. This CDR3 is built from 17 residues. This CDR3 reads CASRGWGLAGVGGELFF. CDR3 in DNA: TGTGCCAGCAGGGGTTGGGGACTAGCGGGAGTCGGCGGGGAGCTGTTTTTT. The entire variable domain, with the rest obtained from reference TRBV7-2 and TRBJ2-2, is as follows: GAGVSQSPSNKVTEKGKDVELRCDPISGHTALYWYRQSLGQGLEFLIYFQGNSAPDKSGLPSDRFSAERTGGSVSTLTIQRTQQEDSAVYLCASRGWGLAGVGGELFFGEGSRLTVL.

The genes are TRBV28 and TRBJ2-1; TRBD2 agrees at 9 bases. This CDR3 has 16 residues. V was pared by 6 bases and J by 10 bases, with 16 bases of the junction left unmatched. The germline CDR1 and CDR2 sequences are MDHEN and SYDVKM. The CDR3 nucleotides are TGTGCCAGCAGCTCCCTTAGAGCGGGAGGACCGGGGGAGCAGTTCTTC. Translated, it gives CASSSLRAGGPGEQFF.

The V call is TRBV11-2, the J call TRBJ2-7, with 10 nucleotides matching TRBD2. The CDR3 is 13 residues long. V shed 7 bases and J 2 bases; nucleotides not matched to a gene: 2. In germline, CDR1 is SGHAT, CDR2 FQNNGV. The CDR3 region has the DNA TGTGCCAGCACCCTAGCGGGAGCCTACGAGCAGTACTTC. Its protein product is CASTLAGAYEQYF.

This clone has just one count. This chain uses TRBV7-9 with TRBJ1-1; D is uncertain. This CDR3 contains 13 residues. V lost 5 bases, J lost 1 base, and 8 bases lay in between. Germline loops: CDR1 SEHNR, CDR2 FQNEAQ (reference sequence). CDR3 loop: CASSPTPNTEAFF. The CDR3 DNA reads TGTGCCAGCAGCCCAACACCGAACACTGAAGCTTTCTTT.

The chain is built from TRBV6-6 and TRBJ1-1; no definite D call. The CDR3 totals 11 residues. Germline V CDR1 and CDR2: MNHNY, SVGAGI (reference sequence). V was trimmed by 8 bases and J by 7 bases, leaving 11 bases between them. CDR3 loop: CASRSGYEAFF. CDR3 DNA: TGTGCCAGCCGTTCCGGATATGAAGCTTTCTTT.

CDR3 nucleotide sequence: TGCGCCAGCAGCGAAAAGAGCGGGAGAGTTGCAGATACGCAGTATTTT. This sequence encodes CASSEKSGRVADTQYF. This chain joins TRBV4-3 and TRBJ2-3, with TRBD2 matching over 8 bases. This CDR3 is 16 amino acids long. The V and J ends lost 5 bases and 4 bases, in that order; junction bases with no gene match: 11. The V gene's germline CDR1 is LGHNA and CDR2 YSLEER.

J is TRBJ2-3 and V is TRBV9, with D unresolved. The V and J ends lost 1 base and 8 bases respectively, with 11 bases between them. Germline assignment: CDR1 SGDLS and CDR2 YYNGEE. The CDR3 loop spans 13 amino acids. The CDR3 coding sequence is TGTGCCAGCAGCGTACCTGGGTTAGGTACGCAGTATTTT. It yields the protein CASSVPGLGTQYF.

The V and J genes are TRBV4-1 and TRBJ2-5; D not resolved. Germline CDR1 is MGHRA and CDR2 is YSYEKL. This CDR3 is 13 amino acids long. Trimming removed 2 bases at V and 3 bases at J, with 7 bases between. The CDR3 loop reads CASSQRLEETQYF. In DNA, the CDR3 is TGCGCCAGCAGCCAACGACTGGAAGAGACCCAGTACTTC.